Included here is one T cell receptor beta chain sequence, with context. This specimen belongs to a study of blood T cell repertoires in COVID-19. Study-wide background: Sites in the United States, Italy and Spain provided acute and convalescent COVID-19 samples. Sample material is recorded as cDNA or gDNA derived from T cells, B-cell-depleted T cells, or PBMCs.

Germline V lookup: CDR1 SQVTM, CDR2 ANQGSEA. The CDR3 loop spans 15 amino acids. Trimming took off 6 bases at V and 8 bases at J, with 22 bases between the two ends. Study processing details: Estimates of nucleated cell counts were drawn from the amplification of reference gene primers. The table came from immunoSEQ multiplex PCR; TCRdb's copy has only in-frame clones and leaves some out. For V, J and clone size, that table is used; D and trimming come from the DNA. The table includes 130,000 to 150,000 clones, 81% detected once. Sequenced input: peripheral blood. The receptor was isolated from a human donor with acute or convalescent COVID-19. The donor label of this sample is uncertain. J is TRBJ2-2 and V is TRBV29-1, with D maybe TRBD1 (7 bases). CDR3 protein: CSVMAAGGKAGELFF. The CDR3 coding sequence is TGCAGCGTCATGGCGGCAGGGGGGAAAGCGGGGGAGCTGTTTTTT.